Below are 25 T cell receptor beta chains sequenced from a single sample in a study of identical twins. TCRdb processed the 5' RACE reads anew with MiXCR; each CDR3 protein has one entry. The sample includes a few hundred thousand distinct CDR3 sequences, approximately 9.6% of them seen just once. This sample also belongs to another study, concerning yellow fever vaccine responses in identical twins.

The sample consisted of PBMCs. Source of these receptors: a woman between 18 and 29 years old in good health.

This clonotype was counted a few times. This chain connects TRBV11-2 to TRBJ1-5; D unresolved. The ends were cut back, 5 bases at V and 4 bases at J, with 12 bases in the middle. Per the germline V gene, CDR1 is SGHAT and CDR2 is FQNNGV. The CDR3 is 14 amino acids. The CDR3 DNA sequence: TGTGCCAGCAGCCGGGGTGATGGGAATCAGCCCCAGCATTTT. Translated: CASSRGDGNQPQHF. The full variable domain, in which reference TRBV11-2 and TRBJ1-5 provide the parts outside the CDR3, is EAGVAQSPRYKIIEKRQSVAFWCNPISGHATLYWYQQILGQGPKLLIQFQNNGVVDDSQLPKDRFSAERLKGVDSTLKIQPAKLEDSAVYLCASSRGDGNQPQHFGDGTRLSIL.

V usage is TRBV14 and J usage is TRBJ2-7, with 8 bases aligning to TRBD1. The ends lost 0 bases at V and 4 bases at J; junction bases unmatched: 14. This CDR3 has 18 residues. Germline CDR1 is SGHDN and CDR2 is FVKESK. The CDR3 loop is CASSQDVVGVQGGYEQYF. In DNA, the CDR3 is TGTGCCAGCAGCCAAGATGTCGTTGGGGTACAGGGGGGTTACGAGCAGTACTTC. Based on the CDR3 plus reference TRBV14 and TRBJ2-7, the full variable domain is EAGVTQFPSHSVIEKGQTVTLRCDPISGHDNLYWYRRVMGKEIKFLLHFVKESKQDESGMPNNRFLAERTGGTYSTLKVQPAELEDSGVYFCASSQDVVGVQGGYEQYFGPGTRLTVT.

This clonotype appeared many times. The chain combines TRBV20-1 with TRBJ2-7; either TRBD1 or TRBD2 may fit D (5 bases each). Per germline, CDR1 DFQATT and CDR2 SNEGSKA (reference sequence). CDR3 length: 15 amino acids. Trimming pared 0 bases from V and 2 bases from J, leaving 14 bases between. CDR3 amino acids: CSARDTWDQTYEQYF. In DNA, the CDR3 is TGCAGTGCTAGAGATACGTGGGACCAGACCTACGAGCAGTACTTC.

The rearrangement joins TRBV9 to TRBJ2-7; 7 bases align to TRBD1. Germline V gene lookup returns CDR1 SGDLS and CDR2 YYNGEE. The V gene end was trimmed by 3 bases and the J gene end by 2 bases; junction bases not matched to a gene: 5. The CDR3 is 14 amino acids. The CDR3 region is CASSAPGQPYEQYF. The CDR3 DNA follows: TGTGCCAGCAGCGCACCGGGACAGCCCTACGAGCAGTACTTC.

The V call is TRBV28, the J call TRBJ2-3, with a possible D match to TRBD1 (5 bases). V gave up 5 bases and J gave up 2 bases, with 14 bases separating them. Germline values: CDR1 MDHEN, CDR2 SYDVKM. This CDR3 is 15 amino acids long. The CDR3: CASSIRGGYTDTQYF. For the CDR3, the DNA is TGTGCCAGCAGTATTAGGGGTGGGTACACAGATACGCAGTATTTT.

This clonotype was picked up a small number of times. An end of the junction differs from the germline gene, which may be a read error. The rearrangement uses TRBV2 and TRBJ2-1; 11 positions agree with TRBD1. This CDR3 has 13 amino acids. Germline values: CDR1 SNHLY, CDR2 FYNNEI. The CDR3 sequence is CASSPTDRGLFLF. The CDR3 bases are TGTGCCAGCAGTCCAACGGACAGGGGGCTTTTCCTCTTC.

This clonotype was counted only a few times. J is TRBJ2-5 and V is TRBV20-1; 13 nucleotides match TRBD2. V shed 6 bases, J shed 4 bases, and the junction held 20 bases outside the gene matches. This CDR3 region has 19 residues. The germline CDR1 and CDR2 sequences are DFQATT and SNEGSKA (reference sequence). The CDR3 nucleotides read TGCAGTGCGCCGCCCGGCCCCACACTAGCGGGGGGGCTAGCAGAGACCCAGTACTTC. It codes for CSAPPGPTLAGGLAETQYF.

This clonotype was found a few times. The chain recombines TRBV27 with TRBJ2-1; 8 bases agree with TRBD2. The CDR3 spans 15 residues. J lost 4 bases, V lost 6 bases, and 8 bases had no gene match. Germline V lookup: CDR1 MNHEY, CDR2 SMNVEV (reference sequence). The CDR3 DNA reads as TGTGCCAGCAGCAGCGGGAGTTCACTATACAATGAGCAGTTCTTC. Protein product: CASSSGSSLYNEQFF.

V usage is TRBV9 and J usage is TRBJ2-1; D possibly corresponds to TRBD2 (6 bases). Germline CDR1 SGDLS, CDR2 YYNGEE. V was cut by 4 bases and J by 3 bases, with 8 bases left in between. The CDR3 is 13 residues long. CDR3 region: CASSMTSYNEQFF. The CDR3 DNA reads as TGTGCCAGCAGCATGACTAGCTACAATGAGCAGTTCTTC.

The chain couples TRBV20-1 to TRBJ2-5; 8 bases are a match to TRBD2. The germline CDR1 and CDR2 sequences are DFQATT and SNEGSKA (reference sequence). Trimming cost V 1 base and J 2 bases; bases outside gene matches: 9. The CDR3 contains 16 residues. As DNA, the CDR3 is TGCAGTGCTAGAGCGGTATTGCGGGAGGCTCAAGAGACCCAGTACTTC. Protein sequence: CSARAVLREAQETQYF.

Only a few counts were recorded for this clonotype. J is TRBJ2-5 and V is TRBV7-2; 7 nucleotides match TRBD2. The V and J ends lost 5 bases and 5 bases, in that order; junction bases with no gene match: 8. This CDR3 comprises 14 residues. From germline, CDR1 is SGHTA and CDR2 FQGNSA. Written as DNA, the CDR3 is TGTGCCAGCAGCATCATAAGCGGGGCGGAGACCCAGTACTTC. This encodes CASSIISGAETQYF.

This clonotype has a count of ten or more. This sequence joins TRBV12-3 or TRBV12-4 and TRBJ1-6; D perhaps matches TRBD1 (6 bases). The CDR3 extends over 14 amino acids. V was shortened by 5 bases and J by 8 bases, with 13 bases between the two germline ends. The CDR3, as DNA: TGTGCCAGCAGTCCAGGGGTTCTGGATTCACCCCTCCACTTT. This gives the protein CASSPGVLDSPLHF.

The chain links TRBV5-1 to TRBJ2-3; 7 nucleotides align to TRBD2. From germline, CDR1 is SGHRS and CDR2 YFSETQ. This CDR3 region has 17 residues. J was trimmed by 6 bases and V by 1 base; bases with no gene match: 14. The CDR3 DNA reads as TGCGCCAGCAGCTTGAAAGGGGCTAGCGGTAATGGGGATACGCAGTATTTT. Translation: CASSLKGASGNGDTQYF.

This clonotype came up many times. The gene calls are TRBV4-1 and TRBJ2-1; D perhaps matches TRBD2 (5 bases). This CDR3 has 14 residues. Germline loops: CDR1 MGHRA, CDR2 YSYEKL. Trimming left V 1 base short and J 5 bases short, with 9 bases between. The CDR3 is CASSQGGANNEQFF. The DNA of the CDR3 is TGCGCCAGCAGCCAAGGGGGAGCGAACAATGAGCAGTTCTTC.

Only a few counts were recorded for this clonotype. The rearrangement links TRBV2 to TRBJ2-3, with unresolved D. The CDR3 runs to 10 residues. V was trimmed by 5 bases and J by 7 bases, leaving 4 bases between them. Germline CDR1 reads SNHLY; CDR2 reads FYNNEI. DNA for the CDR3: TGTGCCAGCAGTCGGTATACGCAGTATTTT. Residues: CASSRYTQYF.

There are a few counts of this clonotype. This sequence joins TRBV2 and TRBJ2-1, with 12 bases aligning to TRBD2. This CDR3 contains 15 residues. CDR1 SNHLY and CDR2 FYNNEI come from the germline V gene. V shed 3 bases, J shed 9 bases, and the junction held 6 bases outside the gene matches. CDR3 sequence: CASSELAGGPVEQFF. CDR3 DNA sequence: TGTGCCAGCAGTGAGCTAGCGGGGGGGCCTGTTGAGCAGTTCTTC.

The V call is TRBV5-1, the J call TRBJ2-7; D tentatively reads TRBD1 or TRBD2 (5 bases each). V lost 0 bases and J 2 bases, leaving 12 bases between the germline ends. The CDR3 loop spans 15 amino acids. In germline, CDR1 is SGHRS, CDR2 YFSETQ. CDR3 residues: CASSLDPGTPYEQYF. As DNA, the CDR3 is TGCGCCAGCAGCTTGGATCCAGGGACGCCCTACGAGCAGTACTTC.

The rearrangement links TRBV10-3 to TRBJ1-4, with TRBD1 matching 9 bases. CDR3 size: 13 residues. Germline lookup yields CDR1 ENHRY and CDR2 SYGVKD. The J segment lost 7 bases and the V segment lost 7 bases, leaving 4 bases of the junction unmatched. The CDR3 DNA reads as TGTGCCATCATGCCGGGACAGGGTGAAAAACTGTTTTTT. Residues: CAIMPGQGEKLFF.

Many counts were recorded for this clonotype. The CDR3 region has the DNA TGCAGTGCTAGGGGTGAAGATACATACGAGCAGTACTTC. This gives the protein CSARGEDTYEQYF. The genes are TRBV20-1 and TRBJ2-7, with D uncertain. The length of the CDR3 is 13 residues. Looked up from germline, CDR1 is DFQATT and CDR2 is SNEGSKA (reference sequence). Trimming shortened V by 3 bases and J by 4 bases, and 13 bases separated the two germline ends.

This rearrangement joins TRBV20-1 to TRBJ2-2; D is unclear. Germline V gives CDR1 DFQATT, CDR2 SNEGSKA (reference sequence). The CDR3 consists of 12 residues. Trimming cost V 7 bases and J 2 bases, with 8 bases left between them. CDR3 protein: CSGARNTGELFF. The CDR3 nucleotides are TGCAGTGGAGCTAGAAACACCGGGGAGCTGTTTTTT.

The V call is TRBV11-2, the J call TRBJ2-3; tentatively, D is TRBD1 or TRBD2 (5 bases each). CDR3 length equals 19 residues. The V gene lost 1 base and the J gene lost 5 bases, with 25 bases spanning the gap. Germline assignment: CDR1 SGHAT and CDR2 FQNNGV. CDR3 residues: CASSLGVEGKLGPQDTQYF. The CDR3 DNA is TGTGCCAGCAGCTTAGGAGTTGAGGGGAAACTAGGGCCTCAAGATACGCAGTATTTT.

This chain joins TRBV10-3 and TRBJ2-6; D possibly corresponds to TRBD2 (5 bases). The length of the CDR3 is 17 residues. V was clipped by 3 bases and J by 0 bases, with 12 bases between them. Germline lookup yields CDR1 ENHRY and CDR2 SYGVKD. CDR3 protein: CAISDPQRGSGANVLTF. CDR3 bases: TGTGCCATCAGTGATCCCCAACGGGGCTCTGGGGCCAACGTCCTGACTTTC.

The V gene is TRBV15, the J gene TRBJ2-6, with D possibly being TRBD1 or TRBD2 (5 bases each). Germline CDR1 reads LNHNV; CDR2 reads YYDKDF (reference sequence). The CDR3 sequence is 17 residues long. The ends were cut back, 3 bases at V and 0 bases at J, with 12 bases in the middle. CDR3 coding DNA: TGTGCCACCAGCAGGGGGGAGATACTCTCTGGGGCCAACGTCCTGACTTTC. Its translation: CATSRGEILSGANVLTF.

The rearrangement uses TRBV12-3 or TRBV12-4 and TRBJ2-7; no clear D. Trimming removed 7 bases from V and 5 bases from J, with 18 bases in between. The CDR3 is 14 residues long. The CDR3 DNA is TGTGCCAGCAATATACAAGGGAACCCTCACGAGCAGTACTTC. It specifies CASNIQGNPHEQYF.

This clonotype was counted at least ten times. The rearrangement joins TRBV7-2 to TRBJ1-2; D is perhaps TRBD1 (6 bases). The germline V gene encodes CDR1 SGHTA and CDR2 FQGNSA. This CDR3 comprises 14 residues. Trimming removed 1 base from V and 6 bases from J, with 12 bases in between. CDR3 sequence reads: CASSLEPGADGYTF. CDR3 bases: TGTGCCAGCAGCTTAGAGCCGGGGGCGGATGGCTACACCTTC. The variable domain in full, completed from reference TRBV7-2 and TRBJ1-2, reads GAGVSQSPSNKVTEKGKDVELRCDPISGHTALYWYRQSLGQGLEFLIYFQGNSAPDKSGLPSDRFSAERTGGSVSTLTIQRTQQEDSAVYLCASSLEPGADGYTFGSGTRLTVV.